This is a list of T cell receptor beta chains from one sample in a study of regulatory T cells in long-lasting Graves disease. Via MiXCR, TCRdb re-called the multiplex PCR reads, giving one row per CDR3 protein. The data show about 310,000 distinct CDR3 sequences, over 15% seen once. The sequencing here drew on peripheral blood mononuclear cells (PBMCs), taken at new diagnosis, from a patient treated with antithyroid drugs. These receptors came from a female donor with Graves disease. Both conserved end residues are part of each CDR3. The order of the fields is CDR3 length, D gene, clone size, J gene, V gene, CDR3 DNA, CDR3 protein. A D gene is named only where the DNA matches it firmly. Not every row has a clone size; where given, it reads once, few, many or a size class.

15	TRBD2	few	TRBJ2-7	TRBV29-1	TGCAGCGTCACCGGGGGGGCCGTACAGCCCTACGAGCAGTACTTC	CSVTGGAVQPYEQYF
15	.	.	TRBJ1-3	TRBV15	TGTGCCACCAGCAGAGAGTCATTCTCTGGAAACACCATATATTTT	CATSRESFSGNTIYF
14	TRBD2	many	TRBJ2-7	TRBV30	TGTGCCTGGAGTGTTTGGGGACTAGCGGACGAGCAGTACTTC	CAWSVWGLADEQYF
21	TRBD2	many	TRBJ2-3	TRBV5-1	TGCGCCAGCAGCCCATCTATGCGGGGGGCATGGTACCACTCCGTCACAGATACGCAGTATTTT	CASSPSMRGAWYHSVTDTQYF
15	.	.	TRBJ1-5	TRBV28	TGTGCCAGCAGTTTCATCGAGGTTAACAATCAGCCCCAGCATTTT	CASSFIEVNNQPQHF
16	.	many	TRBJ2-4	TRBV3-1	TGTGCCAGCAGCCAGACCCTGACAGGAGCGAAAAACATTCAGTACTTC	CASSQTLTGAKNIQYF
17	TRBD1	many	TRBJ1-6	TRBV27	TGTGCCAGCAGTCTTCGACAGGGCCTCTCCTATAATTCACCCCTCCACTTT	CASSLRQGLSYNSPLHF
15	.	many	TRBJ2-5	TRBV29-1	TGCAGCGTTCTTGGAGAGCGGGTGTGGGGAGAGACCCAGTACTTC	CSVLGERVWGETQYF
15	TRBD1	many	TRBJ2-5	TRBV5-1	TGCGCCAGCAGCCCCGGGGACAGCCCCTGGGAGACCCAGTACTTC	CASSPGDSPWETQYF
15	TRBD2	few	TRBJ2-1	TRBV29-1	TGCAGCCCTAGCGGGAGACCTTACCTTTCGAATGAGCAGTTCTTC	CSPSGRPYLSNEQFF
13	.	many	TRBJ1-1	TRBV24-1	TGTGCCACCAGTGATACCTATGGGACTGAAGCTTTCTTT	CATSDTYGTEAFF
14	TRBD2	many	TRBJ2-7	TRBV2	TGTGCCAGCAGCGCCACCGGGACTAGCCACGAGCAGTACTTC	CASSATGTSHEQYF
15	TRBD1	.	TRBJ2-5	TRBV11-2	TGTGCCAGCAGCCAGGGGGACAGGGGGCAAGAGACCCAGTACTTC	CASSQGDRGQETQYF
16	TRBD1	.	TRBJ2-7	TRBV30	TGTGCCTGGAGCCGAGCAACAGGGGGCCCCTCCAACGAGCAGTACTTC	CAWSRATGGPSNEQYF
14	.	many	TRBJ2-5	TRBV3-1	TGTGCCAGCAGCCCTTCCGGGCTTAGGGAGACCCAGTACTTC	CASSPSGLRETQYF
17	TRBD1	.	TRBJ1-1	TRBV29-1	TGCAGCGTTGGGTGGACAGGGGGCGACCTATACCCACCTGAAGCTTTCTTT	CSVGWTGGDLYPPEAFF
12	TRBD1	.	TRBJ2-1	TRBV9	TGTGCCAGCAGCGTACTAGGGGGCCTGGAGTTCTTC	CASSVLGGLEFF
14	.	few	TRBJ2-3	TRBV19	TGTGCCAGTAGTGTCGGGACTGCGACAGATACGCAGTATTTT	CASSVGTATDTQYF
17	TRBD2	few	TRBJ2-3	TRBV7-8	TGTGCCAGCAGCCCGGGACTAGCGGGGGGGAGCACAGATACGCAGTATTTT	CASSPGLAGGSTDTQYF
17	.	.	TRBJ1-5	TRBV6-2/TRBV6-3	TGTGCCAGCAGTCCCACAGGCCGGGGGGTGAGCAATCAGCCCCAGCATTTT	CASSPTGRGVSNQPQHF
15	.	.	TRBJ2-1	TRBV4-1	TGCGCCAGCAGCCAGTCCAGGGAGACTTACAATGAGCAGTTCTTC	CASSQSRETYNEQFF
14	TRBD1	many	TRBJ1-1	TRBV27	TGTGCCAGCAGTACCGGGACAGGGGAGATCGGGGCTTTCTTT	CASSTGTGEIGAFF